These 7 T cell receptor beta chains share one sample of origin, sequenced in a study of read filtering for tumor transcriptome and immune sequencing. From 300 to 450 ng of RNA, a library with molecular barcoded alpha/delta and beta/gamma adaptors was made. TCRdb ran MiXCR on the reads and lists one entry per CDR3 protein. Of 45,000 to 50,000 distinct CDR3 sequences in the sample, around 12% were seen once. Sequencing was done on a sample of a population of CD138-negative cells sorted from bone marrow. The source is a donor aged 40 or older with multiple myeloma.

Turning to this clonotype: A much larger clone sits a single nucleotide away, making a read error possible. The chain uses TRBV7-9 and TRBJ2-1; D call uncertain. Germline V gene sequence: CDR1 SEHNR, CDR2 FQNEAQ (reference sequence). CDR3 size: 13 residues. CDR3 protein: CASREVSFNEQFF. The CDR3 DNA is TGTGCCAGCAGAGAGGTCTCCTTCAATGAGCAGTTCTTC.

This clonotype was detected many times. The V gene is TRBV6-5, the J gene TRBJ1-1; D is undetermined. Germline CDR1 reads MNHEY; CDR2 reads SVGAGI. The germline V and J ends were trimmed by 4 bases and 2 bases, with 14 bases remaining between them. The CDR3 loop spans 15 amino acids. The CDR3: CASSFQGTVNTEAFF. DNA for the CDR3: TGTGCCAGCAGTTTCCAAGGAACCGTTAACACTGAAGCTTTCTTT.

The table lists this clonotype with many counts. The gene calls are TRBV4-3 and TRBJ1-4; no reliable D call. Between the trimmed V and J ends, which lost 0 bases and 4 bases, there was a span of 12 bases. From germline, CDR1 is LGHNA and CDR2 YSLEER. The CDR3 loop spans 16 amino acids. The CDR3 DNA reads TGCGCCAGCAGCCAAGAAGGTCGCGGCCTTAATGAAAAACTGTTTTTT. This codes for CASSQEGRGLNEKLFF.

This clonotype has ten or more counts. The rearrangement joins TRBV27 to TRBJ1-6; D unclear. The germline CDR1 and CDR2 sequences are MNHEY and SMNVEV (reference sequence). The CDR3 contains 15 residues. V was trimmed by 3 bases and J by 6 bases, leaving 12 bases between them. The CDR3, as DNA: TGTGCCAGCAGTTTTTTTACGAGGGCTAATTCACCCCTCCACTTT. Its translation: CASSFFTRANSPLHF.

This clonotype has a handful of counts. This may be a read error: a much more frequent sequence differs by one nucleotide. The rearrangement links TRBV12-3 or TRBV12-4 to TRBJ1-6; a possible D gene is TRBD1 (5 bases). The CDR3 has 17 amino acids. The CDR3 sequence is CASGLDSRSSYNSPLHF. CDR3 nucleotides: TGTGCCAGCGGTTTAGACAGTAGGAGCTCCTATAATTCACCCCTCCACTTT.

This clonotype appeared many times. The gene calls are TRBV3-1 and TRBJ1-1; no reliable D call. The CDR3 is 15 residues long. Germline V CDR1 and CDR2: LGHDT, YNNKEL (reference sequence). Trimming left V 4 bases short and J 2 bases short, with 14 bases between. The CDR3 protein is CASSPLGTGNTEAFF. For the CDR3, the DNA is TGTGCCAGCAGCCCCTTGGGTACGGGAAACACTGAAGCTTTCTTT. Looking up the rest from reference TRBV3-1 and TRBJ1-1 gives the full variable domain: DTAVSQTPKYLVTQMGNDKSIKCEQNLGHDTMYWYKQDSKKFLKIMFSYNNKELIINETVPNRFSPKSPDKAHLNLHINSLELGDSAVYFCASSPLGTGNTEAFFGQGTRLTVV.

This clonotype came up many times. The chain carries TRBV5-5 and TRBJ2-5; TRBD1 matches 7 bases. With V trimmed by 4 bases and J by 5 bases, 11 bases remained unmatched. The CDR3 spans 15 residues. Germline V CDR1 and CDR2: SGHKS, YYEKEE (reference sequence). The CDR3 here is CASSLEDRSGETQYF. CDR3 bases: TGTGCCAGCAGCCTAGAGGACAGGTCTGGGGAGACCCAGTACTTC.